The 13 T cell receptor beta chains presented below share a single source sample, sequenced in a study of T-cell reconstitution after alpha-beta-depleted transplantation in children. Library preparation (for TCRbeta) was performed with unique molecular identifiers. TCRdb used MiXCR to reprocess the PCR reads, holding one entry per CDR3 protein. The sample carries 130,000 to 150,000 distinct CDR3 sequences, 8% to 10% recorded once. The material was PBMCs, mostly from graft donor cells, obtained 180 days after TCRalphabeta/CD19-depleted stem cell transplant. The receptors stem from a female patient aged 2-10 years who had a stem cell transplant for congenital amegakaryocytic thrombocytopenia, so the T cells may come from the graft donor.

V and J are TRBV6-1 and TRBJ1-5; D not resolved. Trimming left V 4 bases short and J 7 bases short, with 11 bases between. The CDR3 extends over 13 amino acids. Germline V gives CDR1 MNHNS, CDR2 SASEGT. CDR3 coding DNA: TGTGCCAGCAGTGCCCTACGGGGACAGCCCCAGCATTTT. Amino acids: CASSALRGQPQHF.

This rearrangement joins TRBV20-1 to TRBJ2-5; TRBD2 aligns across 8 bases. The CDR3 consists of 15 residues. V lost 4 bases, J lost 2 bases, and 9 bases stayed unmatched. Looked up from germline, CDR1 is DFQATT and CDR2 is SNEGSKA (reference sequence). CDR3 sequence reads: CSAIHGLASQETQYF. Written as DNA, the CDR3 is TGCAGTGCTATTCATGGACTAGCCTCACAAGAGACCCAGTACTTC.

Ten or more counts support this clonotype. This chain uses TRBV7-9 with TRBJ1-4, with D perhaps TRBD1 (6 bases). This CDR3 is 15 amino acids long. The V end lost 1 base, the J end lost 7 bases, and 13 bases lay between the germline ends. Germline V gene data show CDR1 as SEHNR and CDR2 as FQNEAQ (reference sequence). CDR3 coding DNA: TGTGCCAGCAGCTTAGGAGGGGGGATAGCTGAAAAACTGTTTTTT. Translation gives CASSLGGGIAEKLFF.

This sequence joins TRBV4-1 and TRBJ1-6; the D is unclear. The germline CDR1 and CDR2 sequences are MGHRA and YSYEKL. This CDR3 has 17 residues. V shed 0 bases and J shed 7 bases, with 16 bases lying between them. CDR3 bases: TGCGCCAGCAGCCAAGATCGGGCAGGTCCTCTGAATTCACCCCTCCACTTT. Translated: CASSQDRAGPLNSPLHF.

This clonotype was recorded many times. V gene TRBV11-3 combines with J gene TRBJ2-5; TRBD2 might be the D (5 bases). CDR1 SGHNT and CDR2 YENEEA come from the germline V gene. The germline V and J ends were trimmed by 5 bases and 5 bases, with 18 bases remaining between them. The CDR3 is made up of 15 amino acids. CDR3 DNA sequence: TGTGCCAGCAGCCTCGGGAAATTGGGCAGGGAGACCCAGTACTTC. This translates into CASSLGKLGRETQYF. Supplemented by reference TRBV11-3 and TRBJ2-5, the full variable domain reads EAGVVQSPRYKIIEKKQPVAFWCNPISGHNTLYWYLQNLGQGPELLIRYENEEAVDDSQLPKDRFSAERLKGVDSTLKIQPAELGDSAVYLCASSLGKLGRETQYFGPGTRLLVL.

At least ten counts were recorded for this clonotype. This chain links TRBV20-1 with TRBJ2-1; 10 nucleotides agree with TRBD2. CDR1 and CDR2 from the germline V gene are DFQATT and SNEGSKA (reference sequence). The CDR3 runs to 18 residues. V shed 0 bases and J 0 bases; nucleotides not matched to a gene: 8. For the CDR3, the DNA is TGCAGTGCTAGAGAGGCTAGCGGGGGAGTTAGCTCCTACAATGAGCAGTTCTTC. Its protein product is CSAREASGGVSSYNEQFF.

In its sample, this clonotype was seen many times. This chain joins TRBV29-1 and TRBJ2-1, with 8 bases fitting TRBD2. The CDR3 covers 15 residues. With 0 bases clipped from V and 4 bases from J, the junction kept 5 bases outside the gene matches. Per germline, CDR1 SQVTM and CDR2 ANQGSEA. The CDR3 DNA is TGCAGCGTTGAAGATGTGACTAGCGAGTACAATGAGCAGTTCTTC. Amino acid sequence: CSVEDVTSEYNEQFF.

Ten or more counts support this clonotype. The chain combines TRBV20-1 with TRBJ2-7; D gene unclear. This CDR3 region has 12 residues. V gave up 3 bases and J gave up 3 bases, with 9 bases separating them. The germline V gene has CDR1 DFQATT and CDR2 SNEGSKA (reference sequence). The CDR3 nucleotides read TGCAGTGCTAGTTTACGCGACTACGAGCAGTACTTC. Its protein product is CSASLRDYEQYF.

This clonotype was detected many times. The genes are TRBV29-1 and TRBJ2-7, with 11 bases identical to TRBD1. Germline V CDR1 and CDR2: SQVTM, ANQGSEA. This CDR3 is built from 14 residues. V lost 6 bases, J lost 2 bases, and 6 bases stayed unmatched. The CDR3 DNA follows: TGCAGCGTCGGCCGGACAGGGGGCCCCTACGAGCAGTACTTC. Residues: CSVGRTGGPYEQYF.

The chain is built from TRBV4-1 and TRBJ2-7; no firm D call. Germline assignment: CDR1 MGHRA and CDR2 YSYEKL. CDR3 length: 14 residues. V lost 4 bases and J 0 bases, leaving 10 bases between the germline ends. The CDR3, as DNA: TGCGCCAGCAGCCCTAAAGAAGACTCCTACGAGCAGTACTTC. It encodes CASSPKEDSYEQYF.

The CDR3 DNA is TGTGCCAGCAGTTTATGGGAGGGGGCCAAAGAGACCCAGTACTTC. It is translated as CASSLWEGAKETQYF. The chain links TRBV12-3 or TRBV12-4 to TRBJ2-5; possibly TRBD1 or TRBD2 for D (7 bases each). The V gene lost 2 bases and the J gene lost 3 bases, with 13 bases spanning the gap. There are 15 residues in the CDR3.

The genes are TRBV28 and TRBJ2-7, with 7 bases matching TRBD1. The V segment lost 4 bases and the J segment 7 bases; nucleotides outside the gene matches: 10. CDR1 is MDHEN and CDR2 is SYDVKM in the germline V gene. The CDR3 has 14 amino acids. CDR3 sequence: CASSSGTVLVEQYF. CDR3 nucleotide sequence: TGTGCCAGCAGTTCCGGGACAGTTCTTGTTGAGCAGTACTTC.

This clonotype showed up many times. The chain has TRBV20-1 and TRBJ2-6; no reliable D call. CDR1 is DFQATT and CDR2 is SNEGSKA in the germline V gene (reference sequence). Deletions cut 3 bases from V and 2 bases from J, with 8 bases between. The CDR3 is made up of 14 amino acids. CDR3 protein: CSASRLAGANVLTF. The DNA of the CDR3 is TGCAGTGCTAGTAGGCTAGCTGGGGCCAACGTCCTGACTTTC.